This TCR beta chain emerged from a study of blood T cell repertoires in COVID-19. V was clipped by 3 bases and J by 4 bases, with 11 bases between them. CDR1 and CDR2 (germline): LNHDA, SQIVND (reference sequence). The length of the CDR3 is 14 residues. Only in-frame clones appear in the TCRdb table, and some are missing; sequencing was by immunoSEQ multiplex PCR. The table lists 77,000 or so clones, roughly 70% of them singletons. The chain joins TRBV19 to TRBJ2-3; D is uncertain. The receptor's source is a human donor with acute or convalescent COVID-19. The donor label of this sample is uncertain. The material sequenced was peripheral blood. The CDR3 DNA reads TGTGCCAGTAGTATCCCGTGGGCTTCAGATACGCAGTATTTT. Its translation: CASSIPWASDTQYF.